The 7 T cell receptor beta chains below were found in one sample sequenced in a study of T cells in Graves' hyperthyroidism and ophthalmopathy. From RNA transcripts, TCR beta CDR3 regions were amplified. Using the HTBI primer set, a first-round RT-PCR was run on the TCR CDR3. TCRdb re-called the multiplex PCR reads with MiXCR, one entry per CDR3 protein. The sample shows some 370,000 distinct CDR3 sequences, approximately 18% of them seen only once. Sequenced sample: blood. Receptors originate from a woman aged 30 to 39 with Graves' hyperthyroidism that later progressed to Graves' ophthalmopathy.

This clonotype was counted only a few times. The V and J genes are TRBV28 and TRBJ1-5, with D perhaps TRBD1 (5 bases). From germline, CDR1 is MDHEN and CDR2 SYDVKM. This CDR3 has 15 residues. V shed 10 bases and J shed 0 bases, with 16 bases lying between them. In DNA, the CDR3 is TGTGCCACCGTCCAGAGGGGATATAGCAATCAGCCCCAGCATTTT. It yields the protein CATVQRGYSNQPQHF.

A remark on this clonotype: A much larger clone differs by one base, so this may be a read error. The V gene is TRBV15, the J gene TRBJ1-1; tentative D call: TRBD1 (6 bases). CDR3 size: 13 residues. Per the germline V gene, CDR1 is LNHNV and CDR2 is YYDKDF (reference sequence). Trimming took off 4 bases at V and 10 bases at J, with 16 bases between the two ends. The CDR3 loop reads CATSKDVGARAFF. In nucleotides, the CDR3 is TGTGCCACCAGCAAAGACGTGGGGGCGCGAGCTTTCTTT.

The gene calls are TRBV5-1 and TRBJ1-2, with unresolved D. The CDR3 consists of 14 residues. The germline V and J ends were trimmed by 2 bases and 3 bases, with 11 bases remaining between them. Germline loops: CDR1 SGHRS, CDR2 YFSETQ. CDR3 amino acids: CASSFGVGDYGYTF. The CDR3 DNA follows: TGCGCCAGCAGCTTCGGGGTGGGCGACTATGGCTACACCTTC.

This clonotype was observed many times. This chain joins TRBV2 and TRBJ1-1; D call uncertain. Germline CDR1 and CDR2: SNHLY and FYNNEI. V was cut by 8 bases and J by 4 bases, with 20 bases left in between. The CDR3 sequence is 15 residues long. Here the CDR3 DNA reads TGTGCCAGCTTAAACGGGGAAGGGTTTGTCACTGAAGCTTTCTTT. This encodes CASLNGEGFVTEAFF.

This clonotype was seen more than once but under ten times. Germline is not matched at one junction end, which may reflect a read error. This chain joins TRBV20-1 and TRBJ2-2, with D perhaps matching TRBD1 (6 bases). Germline V gene sequence: CDR1 DFQATT, CDR2 SNEGSKA (reference sequence). The CDR3 runs to 13 residues. DNA for the CDR3: TGCAGTGCTGGACAGACCAACACCGGGGAGCCGTTTTTT. Protein: CSAGQTNTGEPFF.

This sequence joins TRBV4-1 and TRBJ1-2, with a possible D match to TRBD1 (5 bases). The CDR3 sequence is 15 residues long. Trimming pared 0 bases from V and 2 bases from J, leaving 10 bases between. Germline CDR1 MGHRA, CDR2 YSYEKL. Here the CDR3 DNA reads TGCGCCAGCAGCCAAGATCCAGGGAGAAACTATGGCTACACCTTC. Its translation is CASSQDPGRNYGYTF.

This clonotype was observed a handful of times. This sequence joins TRBV19 and TRBJ1-2; possible D gene TRBD1, 5 bases. The germline V gene encodes CDR1 LNHDA and CDR2 SQIVND (reference sequence). V lost 7 bases and J lost 2, with 11 bases in between. This CDR3 is 13 amino acids long. CDR3 bases: TGTGCCAGTATTCCGGCAGGGAACTATGGCTACACCTTC. Translated: CASIPAGNYGYTF.